The 28 T cell receptor beta chains below were found in one sample sequenced in a study of T cells in women clearing cervical HPV infection. The table came from immunoSEQ multiplex PCR; TCRdb's copy has only in-frame clones and leaves some out. The sample has around 23,000 clones. The material sequenced was blood buffy coat. The origin of the receptors is a woman between 18 and 75 years old with a cervical HPV16 infection that either progressed to CIN3+ or cleared (not recorded which).

About this clone itself: Read sequence stops 3 residues before the CDR3 end, and the germline J gene provides the missing end. The chain links TRBV29-1 to TRBJ2-3; 9 bases are shared with TRBD1. Losses at the gene ends were 8 bases for V and 3 bases for J; bases not matched to a gene: 9. The CDR3 runs to 14 residues. The V gene's germline CDR1 is SQVTM and CDR2 ANQGSEA. The CDR3 DNA, read in part, is TGCAGCTTCGGGACAGGGCAGGGAACAGATACG. It codes for CSFGTGQGTDT. The whole CDR3 protein is CSFGTGQGTDTQYF.

In the case of this clone: The sequenced fragment ends 3 residues before the CDR3 boundary, so the rest is inferred from the germline J gene. V gene TRBV19 combines with J gene TRBJ1-5; 10 nucleotides match TRBD1. This CDR3 contains 16 residues. From germline, CDR1 is LNHDA and CDR2 SQIVND (reference sequence). The ends lost 5 bases at V and 7 bases at J; junction bases unmatched: 11. The CDR3 here is CASSYSGTGEGQPQHF. The part of the CDR3 DNA that was read is TGTGCCAGTAGTTACTCCGGGACAGGGGAAGGCCAGCCC. Based on the CDR3 plus reference TRBV19 and TRBJ1-5, the full variable domain is DGGITQSPKYLFRKEGQNVTLSCEQNLNHDAMYWYRQDPGQGLRLIYYSQIVNDFQKGDIAEGYSVSREKKESFPLTVTSAQKNPTAFYLCASSYSGTGEGQPQHFGDGTRLSIL.

With regard to this clone: Read coverage stops 3 residues before the CDR3 terminus; the germline J gene supplies the remainder. The rearrangement links TRBV20-1 to TRBJ2-3, with D unclear. Deletions cut 3 bases from V and 3 bases from J, with 13 bases between. Germline loops: CDR1 DFQATT, CDR2 SNEGSKA (reference sequence). The CDR3 spans 14 residues. CDR3 DNA, as far as it was read: TGCAGTGCTAGCCCCGTCGTAAGGACAGATACG. Translating it yields CSASPVVRTDT. The entire CDR3 reads CSASPVVRTDTQYF.

CDR3 sequence: CAISGAYEQYF. The part of the CDR3 DNA that was read is TGTGCCATCAGCGGGGCCTACGAG. This sequence joins TRBV10-3 and TRBJ2-7; D possibly corresponds to TRBD2 (5 bases). The read falls 3 residues short of the CDR3 end, and the missing part is taken from the germline J gene. There are 11 residues in the CDR3. Trimming removed 6 bases at V and 2 bases at J, with 5 bases between. Germline CDR1 is ENHRY and CDR2 is SYGVKD.

The CDR3 spells CASTPFHNEQFF. The sequenced CDR3 bases are TGTGCCAGCACCCCCTTCCACAATGAG. This rearrangement joins TRBV28 to TRBJ2-1; no firm D call. From the germline J gene comes the end of the CDR3, since the read stops 3 residues before it. The CDR3 contains 12 residues. With 7 bases removed from V and 5 bases from J, the gap between germline ends came to 9 bases. Germline CDR1 reads MDHEN; CDR2 reads SYDVKM.

Note on this clone: The CDR3 end falls 3 residues outside the read, so it is completed with the germline J gene. This chain connects TRBV20-1 to TRBJ2-7; D is possibly TRBD1 (5 bases). With 1 base removed from V and 2 bases from J, the gap between germline ends came to 9 bases. CDR3 length equals 13 residues. Germline-derived CDR1 and CDR2 are DFQATT and SNEGSKA (reference sequence). This CDR3 reads CSARGPGTYEQYF. The part of the CDR3 DNA that was read is TGCAGTGCTAGAGGGCCAGGGACCTACGAG.

Regarding this clone: The read ends 3 residues early relative to the CDR3; the germline J gene fills the gap. V usage is TRBV6-2 or TRBV6-3 and J usage is TRBJ2-7; tentatively, D is TRBD1 (6 bases). The CDR3 extends over 17 amino acids. Trimming pared 7 bases from V and 2 bases from J, leaving 24 bases between. The germline V gene has CDR1 MNHEY and CDR2 SVGEGT. CDR3 bases read: TGTGCCAGCAACCACCCCGCGCGGTCCCAGGGGCCCTACGAG. Protein product: CASNHPARSQGPYE. The complete CDR3 reads CASNHPARSQGPYEQYF.

Of note for this clone: The read ends 3 residues shy of where the CDR3 ends; the end is completed using the germline J gene. This chain uses TRBV7-6 with TRBJ2-3; 10 nucleotides line up with TRBD2. Germline loops: CDR1 SGHVS, CDR2 FNYEAQ. The V and J ends lost 1 base and 3 bases, in that order; junction bases with no gene match: 4. CDR3 length: 16 amino acids. The CDR3 bases that were read are TGTGCCAGCAGCTTAGGACTAGCGGGTTTAACAGATACG. Protein: CASSLGLAGLTDT. Given in full, the CDR3 is CASSLGLAGLTDTQYF.

Comments on this clone: The read finishes 3 residues shy of the CDR3 end, and the germline J gene is used to complete it. The chain combines TRBV19 with TRBJ2-5; D might be TRBD2 (7 bases). Germline V lookup: CDR1 LNHDA, CDR2 SQIVND (reference sequence). The CDR3 extends over 15 amino acids. Here the CDR3 reads CASSIDLGGPDTQYF. CDR3 bases read: TGTGCCAGTAGTATAGATCTCGGGGGGCCAGATACC.

A note on this clone: The sequenced fragment ends 3 residues before the CDR3 boundary, so the rest is inferred from the germline J gene. The V gene is TRBV18, the J gene TRBJ2-2; D may be TRBD2 (7 bases). This CDR3 is built from 16 residues. Germline V lookup: CDR1 KGHSH, CDR2 LQKENI. The sequenced CDR3 bases are TGTGCCAGCTCACCCCCGGGAGGACAGATCAATTCACCG. Its protein product is CASSPPGGQINSP. The whole CDR3 sequence reads CASSPPGGQINSPLFF.

For this clone: The DNA ends 3 residues before the CDR3 does, and the rest of the CDR3 is filled in from the germline J gene. The chain employs TRBV7-2 and TRBJ2-4, with D possibly being TRBD2 (6 bases). Germline-derived CDR1 and CDR2 are SGHTA and FQGNSA. There are 15 residues in the CDR3. CDR3 DNA, as far as it was read: TGTGCCAGCAGCCTCCGCCGGGCCCCTACGCGGGGT. Translating gives CASSLRRAPTRG. The full CDR3 is CASSLRRAPTRGQYF.

Note on this clone: The read ends 3 residues shy of where the CDR3 ends; the end is completed using the germline J gene. V is TRBV10-2 and J is TRBJ1-3; TRBD1 might be the D (6 bases). Trimming removed 9 bases from V and 0 bases from J, with 18 bases in between. Germline CDR1 and CDR2: WSHSY and SAAADI. This CDR3 contains 16 residues. Partial CDR3 DNA: TGCGCCAGTAGAAATTCCAGGGGACGCTCTGGAAACACC. Protein: CASRNSRGRSGNT. The entire CDR3 protein reads CASRNSRGRSGNTIYF.

Note on this clone: The read ends 3 residues early relative to the CDR3; the germline J gene fills the gap. The V gene is TRBV19, the J gene TRBJ2-1, with a possible D match to TRBD1 (6 bases). V dropped 7 bases and J dropped 6 bases, with 16 bases sitting between them. The CDR3 runs 14 residues. Germline V gene lookup returns CDR1 LNHDA and CDR2 SQIVND (reference sequence). The CDR3 protein is CASKRQVPGNEQFF. The sequenced CDR3 bases are TGTGCCAGTAAACGACAGGTGCCTGGCAATGAG.

To note about this clone: The read is 3 residues too short to cover the CDR3 end, so that end is filled in from the germline J gene. V is TRBV12-3 or TRBV12-4 and J is TRBJ1-2; TRBD1 might be the D (6 bases). There are 15 residues in the CDR3. V lost 7 bases and J 4 bases, leaving 19 bases between the germline ends. The DNA read from the CDR3 is TGTGCCAGCAACCTCCGGGGGGCAGGAGGCTATGGC. Protein product: CASNLRGAGGYG. The entire CDR3 protein reads CASNLRGAGGYGYTF.

About this clone: The observed sequence ends 3 residues before the CDR3 terminus, with the missing tail filled in from the germline J gene. J is TRBJ1-4 and V is TRBV5-4; D unclear. The germline V and J ends were trimmed by 1 base and 1 base, with 5 bases remaining between them. The CDR3 is 14 residues long. Per germline, CDR1 SGHNT and CDR2 YYREEE (reference sequence). CDR3 bases read: TGTGCCAGCAGCTTGACTGGAACTAATGAAAAA. The encoded protein is CASSLTGTNEK. The whole CDR3 is CASSLTGTNEKLFF.

As concerns this clone: The CDR3 is cut off 3 residues early in the read; its end comes from the germline J gene. This chain uses TRBV20-1 with TRBJ1-4; tentative D call: TRBD1 (5 bases). This CDR3 has 14 residues. The germline V gene has CDR1 DFQATT and CDR2 SNEGSKA (reference sequence). Trimming removed 3 bases at V and 2 bases at J, with 10 bases between. The part of the CDR3 DNA that was read is TGCAGTGCTAGCAGGGTTGCGACTAATGAAAAA. It is translated as CSASRVATNEK. The CDR3 in full is CSASRVATNEKLFF.

Turning to this clone: The observed sequence ends 3 residues before the CDR3 terminus, with the missing tail filled in from the germline J gene. The V call is TRBV20-1, the J call TRBJ2-1; 8 bases agree with TRBD1. Trimming at V came to 2 bases and at J to 9 bases, leaving 3 bases not matched to a gene. CDR3 length: 12 amino acids. Germline CDR1 reads DFQATT; CDR2 reads SNEGSKA (reference sequence). The CDR3 sequence is CSARKQGGEQFF. Incomplete CDR3 DNA: TGCAGTGCTAGAAAACAGGGGGGTGAG.

Incomplete CDR3 DNA: TGTGCCAGCAGCAGACCAGGACAGGTTCTCTATGGC. Translation: CASSRPGQVLYG. The entire CDR3 is CASSRPGQVLYGYTF. This chain links TRBV11-2 with TRBJ1-2; the match to TRBD1 covers 7 bases. The read halts 3 residues ahead of the CDR3 end, with the missing end drawn from the germline J gene. After removal of 5 bases from V and 4 bases from J, the junction contained 10 bases not matched to a gene. The germline gives CDR1 SGHAT, CDR2 FQNNGV. The CDR3 length is 15 residues.

Notes on this clone: The DNA ends 3 residues before the CDR3 does, and the rest of the CDR3 is filled in from the germline J gene. The V gene is TRBV18, the J gene TRBJ1-1; D unclear. The CDR3 totals 14 residues. Germline V gene sequence: CDR1 KGHSH, CDR2 LQKENI. V shed 4 bases and J shed 1 base, with 10 bases lying between them. CDR3 DNA (partial): TGTGCCAGCTCACTCCTTACAGAGAACACTGAA. Translating gives CASSLLTENTE. The full CDR3 reads CASSLLTENTEAFF.

A note on this clone: The missing CDR3 end, 3 residues past where the read stops, is filled in from the germline J gene. The chain links TRBV7-6 to TRBJ1-1; possible D gene TRBD1, 6 bases. Germline V gene lookup returns CDR1 SGHVS and CDR2 FNYEAQ. V dropped 5 bases and J dropped 5 bases, with 12 bases sitting between them. The CDR3 covers 13 residues. The CDR3 DNA, read in part, is TGTGCCAGCAGCCGAGTAAGGGGGACTGAA. Amino acids: CASSRVRGTE. The full CDR3 protein reads CASSRVRGTEAFF.

As for this clone: The read ends 3 residues early relative to the CDR3; the germline J gene fills the gap. The gene calls are TRBV19 and TRBJ2-7; tentatively, D is TRBD1 (6 bases). V gave up 6 bases and J gave up 3 bases, with 12 bases separating them. Looked up from germline, CDR1 is LNHDA and CDR2 is SQIVND (reference sequence). This CDR3 is built from 13 residues. The sequenced CDR3 bases are TGTGCCAGTAGGGAGGACAGAGACTACGAG. Amino acid sequence: CASREDRDYE. The whole CDR3 reads CASREDRDYEQYF.

Notes on this clone: The read gets to within 3 residues of the CDR3 end, and the germline J gene fills in the rest. This chain links TRBV12-3 or TRBV12-4 with TRBJ2-1; 12 nucleotides align to TRBD2. The CDR3 spans 15 residues. V shed 3 bases, J shed 9 bases, and the junction held 6 bases outside the gene matches. CDR3 sequence reads: CASSFRLAGVSEQFF. Partial CDR3 DNA: TGTGCCAGCAGTTTTCGACTAGCGGGAGTCTCTGAG.

About this clone itself: Read coverage stops 3 residues before the CDR3 terminus; the germline J gene supplies the remainder. The chain links TRBV19 to TRBJ2-3, with 10 bases lining up with TRBD1. The CDR3 runs to 14 residues. Germline CDR1 and CDR2: LNHDA and SQIVND (reference sequence). CDR3 DNA (partial): TGTGCCAGTAGTATCCGACAGGGGGCTAAGCCG. Protein sequence: CASSIRQGAKP. In full, the CDR3 is CASSIRQGAKPQYF.

About this clone: One end of the junction is discordant with germline, which a read error may explain. The missing CDR3 end, 3 residues past where the read stops, is filled in from the germline J gene. J is TRBJ2-2 and V is TRBV9, with 10 bases identical to TRBD2. The germline V gene encodes CDR1 SGDLS and CDR2 YYNGEE. The CDR3 length is 12 residues. The CDR3 loop reads CASSVVAGGLFF. The CDR3 DNA, read in part, is TGTGCCAGCAGCGTAGTAGCGGGGGGG.

A remark on this clone: The read comes to an end 3 residues before the CDR3 does, leaving the germline J gene to fill in the end. This chain connects TRBV4-2 to TRBJ2-2; 7 bases are shared with TRBD1. Germline V gene sequence: CDR1 LGHNA, CDR2 YNFKEQ. The CDR3 covers 17 residues. The ends lost 1 base at V and 6 bases at J; junction bases unmatched: 11. CDR3 protein: CASSQVYDRAFAGELFF. The covered CDR3 bases are TGTGCCAGCAGCCAAGTCTATGACAGGGCTTTTGCCGGGGAG.

In the case of this clone: The read gets to within 3 residues of the CDR3 end, and the germline J gene fills in the rest. The chain uses TRBV19 and TRBJ1-5; 8 nucleotides align to TRBD1. From germline, CDR1 is LNHDA and CDR2 SQIVND (reference sequence). The CDR3 spans 17 residues. Germline trimming cut 0 bases from V and 3 bases from J; bases unmatched to any gene: 7. CDR3: CASSIDRWDRSNQPQHF. Incomplete CDR3 DNA: TGTGCCAGTAGTATAGATCGATGGGACAGGTCCAATCAGCCC.

About this clone: The read ends 3 residues early relative to the CDR3; the germline J gene fills the gap. The chain employs TRBV19 and TRBJ1-5; a weak D match, TRBD1 (6 bases). Germline lookup yields CDR1 LNHDA and CDR2 SQIVND (reference sequence). The CDR3 sequence is 16 residues long. Trimming pared 6 bases from V and 6 bases from J, leaving 21 bases between. The CDR3 DNA, read in part, is TGTGCCAGTAGGCCGAGCGGGGGCAGGGAACGTCAGCCC. Translating it yields CASRPSGGRERQP. The full-length CDR3 reads as CASRPSGGRERQPQHF.

The CDR3 spells CSARDAGGPQETQYF. The sequenced part of the CDR3 DNA is TGCAGTGCTAGAGATGCGGGAGGGCCGCAAGAGACG. V and J are TRBV20-1 and TRBJ2-3, with 9 bases lining up with TRBD2. Read sequence stops 3 residues before the CDR3 end, and the germline J gene provides the missing end. The CDR3 consists of 15 residues. Germline loops: CDR1 DFQATT, CDR2 SNEGSKA (reference sequence).